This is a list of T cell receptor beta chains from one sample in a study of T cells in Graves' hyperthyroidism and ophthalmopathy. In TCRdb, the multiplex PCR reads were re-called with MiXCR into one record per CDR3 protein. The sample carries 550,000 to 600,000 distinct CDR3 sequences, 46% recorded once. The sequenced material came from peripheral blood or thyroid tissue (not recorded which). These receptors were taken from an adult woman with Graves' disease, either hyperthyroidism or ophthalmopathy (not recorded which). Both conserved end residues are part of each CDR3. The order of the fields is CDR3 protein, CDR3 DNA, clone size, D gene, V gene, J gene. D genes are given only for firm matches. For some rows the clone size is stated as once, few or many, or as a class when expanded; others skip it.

CASSLYMVYGNSYEQYF,TGTGCCAGCAGCTTATATATGGTCTACGGTAACTCCTACGAGCAGTACTTC,many,-,TRBV7-9,TRBJ2-7
CASSAGGQVGYTF,TGTGCCAGCAGCGCCGGAGGACAGGTCGGCTACACCTTC,-,TRBD1,TRBV5-5,TRBJ1-2
CASSVDGRSGEKLFF,TGTGCCAGCAGCGTAGACGGACGTTCCGGCGAAAAACTGTTTTTT,few,-,TRBV5-4,TRBJ1-4
CAIRGTSYGYTF,TGTGCCATCAGGGGGACATCGTATGGCTACACCTTC,once,-,TRBV10-3,TRBJ1-2
CASSPRVVKGGYQETQYF,TGTGCCAGCTCACCACGAGTCGTAAAGGGAGGGTACCAAGAGACCCAGTACTTC,-,TRBD2,TRBV18,TRBJ2-5
CATIDRHKNTEAFF,TGTGCCACCATCGATAGGCACAAGAACACTGAAGCTTTCTTT,-,-,TRBV10-3,TRBJ1-1
CASSLDWTGGYTF,TGTGCCAGCAGCTTAGATTGGACAGGCGGCTACACCTTC,-,TRBD1,TRBV5-5,TRBJ1-2
CATSAPGAGETQHF,TGTGCCACCAGTGCCCCCGGGGCAGGAGAGACCCAGCATTTT,-,-,TRBV24-1,TRBJ1-5
CASSLKGGTVLNEQYF,TGTGCCAGCAGCTTAAAGGGCGGGACAGTCCTCAACGAGCAGTACTTC,-,-,TRBV7-2,TRBJ2-7
CASSRGGLANTGELFF,TGTGCCAGCAGCCGCGGGGGACTAGCTAACACCGGGGAGCTGTTTTTT,-,TRBD2,TRBV3-1,TRBJ2-2
CASSWTGGEEKLFF,TGTGCCAGCAGCTGGACGGGGGGCGAAGAAAAACTGTTTTTT,-,-,TRBV6-1,TRBJ1-4
CASSEPGQANEQYF,TGTGCCAGCAGTGAACCGGGACAGGCCAACGAGCAGTACTTC,once,TRBD1,TRBV2,TRBJ2-7
CSARDNGGVEAGANVLTF,TGCAGTGCTAGAGATAATGGGGGGGTTGAGGCTGGGGCCAACGTCCTGACTTTC,many,TRBD2,TRBV20-1,TRBJ2-6
CSARPHRVGGFQPQHF,TGCAGTGCTAGACCGCACAGGGTGGGGGGCTTTCAGCCCCAGCATTTT,many,-,TRBV20-1,TRBJ1-5
CSASEGKGRQPQHF,TGCAGTGCTAGTGAGGGTAAGGGGCGACAGCCCCAGCATTTT,many,-,TRBV20-1,TRBJ1-5
CASSQSRVRGNQPQHF,TGCGCCAGCAGCCAAAGCCGGGTACGCGGCAATCAGCCCCAGCATTTT,many,-,TRBV4-1,TRBJ1-5
CASSTSGTHGEQFF,TGTGCCAGTAGTACTAGCGGGACTCACGGTGAGCAGTTCTTC,-,TRBD2,TRBV19,TRBJ2-1
CASSELIGDRVDQPQHF,TGTGCCAGCAGTGAATTGATAGGGGACAGGGTTGACCAGCCCCAGCATTTT,-,TRBD1,TRBV2,TRBJ1-5
CASSETVQGTEAFF,TGTGCCAGCAGTGAGACAGTCCAGGGAACTGAAGCTTTCTTT,-,-,TRBV2,TRBJ1-1
CASSLGSGTQYF,TGTGCCAGCAGTTTGGGTAGCGGGACCCAGTACTTC,many,-,TRBV12-3/TRBV12-4,TRBJ2-5
CASSRLAGEETQYF,TGTGCCAGCAGCAGACTAGCGGGAGAGGAGACCCAGTACTTC,-,TRBD2,TRBV7-3,TRBJ2-5
CASRDRGEENYGYTF,TGTGCCAGCAGGGACAGGGGAGAAGAAAACTATGGCTACACCTTC,-,TRBD1,TRBV12-3/TRBV12-4,TRBJ1-2
CASRRDGSSYEQYF,TGCGCCAGCAGAAGGGACGGATCGAGCTACGAGCAGTACTTC,many,-,TRBV10-2,TRBJ2-7
CASSYEGSEQYF,TGCGCCAGTTCCTACGAGGGGAGCGAGCAGTACTTC,many,-,TRBV5-1,TRBJ2-7
CASSVASGSFGGTGQETQYF,TGTGCCAGCAGCGTAGCTAGCGGGAGCTTCGGGGGGACAGGGCAAGAGACCCAGTACTTC,-,-,TRBV9,TRBJ2-5
CASSPGLAGGPGAYEQYF,TGTGCCAGCAGCCCGGGACTAGCGGGAGGGCCTGGGGCCTACGAGCAGTACTTC,few,TRBD2,TRBV9,TRBJ2-7
CASSRLGSTEAFF,TGCGCCAGCAGCCGCCTGGGAAGCACTGAAGCTTTCTTT,-,-,TRBV7-6,TRBJ1-1
CASSRSSQPQHF,TGTGCCAGCAGCCGTAGTTCTCAGCCCCAGCATTTT,many,-,TRBV7-2,TRBJ1-5
CSARGSVDSPLHF,TGCAGTGCTAGAGGGTCGGTTGACTCACCCCTCCACTTT,few,-,TRBV20-1,TRBJ1-6
CSSDRGLSDGYTF,TGCAGTTCAGACAGGGGTTTGAGCGATGGCTACACCTTC,-,TRBD1,TRBV20-1,TRBJ1-2
CSARVSGNSNQPQHF,TGCAGTGCTAGAGTCAGTGGGAATAGCAATCAGCCCCAGCATTTT,many,-,TRBV20-1,TRBJ1-5
CSAYRTSSYEQYF,TGCAGTGCTTATCGGACTAGCAGCTACGAGCAGTACTTC,many,TRBD2,TRBV20-1,TRBJ2-7
CASNEDSPGASGANVLTF,TGTGCCAGCAACGAAGACAGTCCCGGGGCCTCTGGGGCCAACGTCCTGACTTTC,-,-,TRBV6-1,TRBJ2-6
CASSPDWGEAFF,TGTGCCAGCAGCCCAGACTGGGGTGAAGCTTTCTTT,few,-,TRBV7-2,TRBJ1-1
CATSKEIYNSPLHF,TGTGCCACCAGCAAGGAGATTTATAATTCACCCCTCCACTTT,-,-,TRBV15,TRBJ1-6
CASSDSSLYYGYTF,TGCGCCAGCAGTGATAGTTCTCTCTACTATGGCTACACCTTC,-,-,TRBV10-2,TRBJ1-2
CVISRTPGQGGTEAFF,TGTGTCATCAGCAGAACCCCGGGACAGGGGGGAACTGAAGCTTTCTTT,-,TRBD1,TRBV10-3,TRBJ1-1
CATSSGSTDTQYF,TGTGCCACCTCCAGCGGGAGCACAGATACGCAGTATTTT,many,-,TRBV6-4,TRBJ2-3
CASSWGARGTEAFF,TGTGCCAGCAGCTGGGGGGCGCGTGGCACTGAAGCTTTCTTT,many,-,TRBV11-2,TRBJ1-1
CASSHDPRSNQPQHF,TGTGCCAGCAGCCACGACCCCCGGAGCAATCAGCCCCAGCATTTT,-,-,TRBV14,TRBJ1-5
CASSLAGVRGYTF,TGTGCCAGCAGCTTAGCAGGGGTACGCGGCTACACCTTC,-,-,TRBV7-2,TRBJ1-2
CASSYAEEQYF,TGTGCCAGCAGTTACGCTGAGGAGCAGTACTTC,many,-,TRBV11-2,TRBJ2-7
CAITRDFNQPQHF,TGTGCCATTACCCGGGACTTCAATCAGCCCCAGCATTTT,-,-,TRBV10-3,TRBJ1-5
CATSGEDRGFHQPQHF,TGTGCCACCAGCGGGGAAGACAGGGGTTTTCATCAGCCCCAGCATTTT,many,TRBD1,TRBV15,TRBJ1-5
CAISEEGRRETQYF,TGTGCCATCAGTGAGGAGGGGAGAAGGGAGACCCAGTACTTC,-,-,TRBV10-3,TRBJ2-5
CASSVQGNSPLHF,TGTGCCAGCAGCGTACAGGGTAATTCACCCCTCCACTTT,-,-,TRBV9,TRBJ1-6
CATNEGGGELFF,TGTGCCACCAACGAGGGAGGCGGGGAGCTGTTTTTT,few,-,TRBV15,TRBJ2-2
CASSLVVLAGPLSEQYF,TGTGCCAGCAGCTTAGTGGTTCTAGCGGGACCCCTTAGCGAGCAGTACTTC,many,TRBD2,TRBV11-2,TRBJ2-7
CSVLRGGRSEAFF,TGCAGCGTCCTAAGGGGGGGACGGTCTGAAGCTTTCTTT,-,-,TRBV29-1,TRBJ1-1
CASSLVNRPGSYTF,TGTGCCAGCAGCTTAGTGAACCGCCCGGGGAGCTACACCTTC,once,-,TRBV7-2,TRBJ1-2
CASSHRLAGGEQYF,TGTGCCAGCAGCCACCGACTAGCGGGAGGCGAGCAGTACTTC,-,TRBD2,TRBV7-9,TRBJ2-7
CSARDTGQYIYGYTF,TGCAGTGCTAGAGACACAGGGCAGTATATCTATGGCTACACCTTC,-,-,TRBV20-1,TRBJ1-2
CASSFPGQGTYEQYF,TGTGCCAGCAGTTTCCCGGGACAGGGGACGTACGAGCAGTACTTC,many,TRBD1,TRBV12-3/TRBV12-4,TRBJ2-7
CAISGVEDTEAFF,TGTGCCATCTCAGGGGTCGAGGACACTGAAGCTTTCTTT,many,-,TRBV10-3,TRBJ1-1
CASSFDRSTDTQYF,TGTGCCAGCAGTTTCGACAGGAGCACAGATACGCAGTATTTT,-,-,TRBV7-8,TRBJ2-3
CASSVVGGTGETQYF,TGTGCCAGCAGCGTAGTGGGGGGCACAGGGGAGACCCAGTACTTC,many,-,TRBV9,TRBJ2-5